The clone carrying this T cell receptor (beta chain) was detected ten times or more. What it binds is unknown. Co-extraction of RNA and DNA was performed on about 19-31 mg of unsorted bulk tissue. Donors underwent surgery for histopathologically diagnosed primary liver carcinoma. These data come from a study of tumor-infiltrating lymphocytes in primary liver carcinoma. TCR beta cDNA was made from 450 to 550 ng total RNA with a constant-region primer. Three-round nested multiplex PCR performed with slightly modified ARM-PCR produced the TCR beta libraries. It was with TRBV1-TRBV30 forward primers and a C-beta reverse primer that the first two PCR rounds were run, at about 10 cycles each. Via MiXCR, TCRdb re-called the multiplex PCR reads, giving one row per CDR3 protein. The data contain about 120,000 distinct CDR3 sequences, around 70% of them singletons. The CDR3 is made up of 14 amino acids. Germline V lookup: CDR1 MDHEN, CDR2 SYDVKM. Trimming took 4 bases from V and 5 from J; bases not matched to a gene: 7.

Study-level points and caveats: Compared with blood, tumor repertoires held significantly more in their top 250 clones. For tumor-adjacent and tumor-blood pairs, overlap was less than that seen for tumor region pairs.

The material sequenced was tumor-adjacent normal liver tissue. The rearrangement joins TRBV28 to TRBJ2-7, with 8 bases lining up with TRBD1. The clonotype comes from a woman aged 55 to 70 with primary liver carcinoma and hepatitis B virus infection. The CDR3 region has the DNA TGTGCCAGCAGTTCTTGGACAGGGACACACGAGCAGTACTTC. Its protein is CASSSWTGTHEQYF.